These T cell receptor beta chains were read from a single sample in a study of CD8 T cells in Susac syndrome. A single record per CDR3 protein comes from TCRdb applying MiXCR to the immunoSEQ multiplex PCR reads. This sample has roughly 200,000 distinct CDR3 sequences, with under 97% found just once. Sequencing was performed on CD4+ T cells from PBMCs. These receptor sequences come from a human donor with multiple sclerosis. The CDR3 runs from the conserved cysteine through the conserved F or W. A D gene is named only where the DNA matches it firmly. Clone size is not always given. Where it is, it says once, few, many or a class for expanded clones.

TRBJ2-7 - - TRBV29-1 CSVRREAGGYEQYF TGCAGCGTCAGGAGGGAGGCAGGGGGCTACGAGCAGTACTTC
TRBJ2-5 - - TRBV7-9 CASSPLPETQYF TGTGCCAGCAGCCCCCTTCCAGAGACCCAGTACTTC
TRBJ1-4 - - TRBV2 CASTQGTRSKLFF TGTGCCAGCACCCAAGGGACAAGGTCAAAACTGTTTTTT
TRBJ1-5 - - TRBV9 CASSVEGRSSQPQHF TGTGCCAGCAGCGTCGAAGGACGTAGCAGTCAGCCCCAGCATTTT
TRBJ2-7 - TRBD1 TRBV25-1 CASSHSERDSSYEQYF TGTGCCAGCAGCCACTCAGAAAGGGACAGCTCCTACGAGCAGTACTTC
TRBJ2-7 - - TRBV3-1 CASTRRAYDPEQYF TGTGCCAGCACCCGTCGGGCGTACGACCCCGAGCAGTACTTC
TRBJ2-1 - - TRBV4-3 CASSQDGLAPSYNEQFF TGCGCCAGCAGCCAAGACGGACTGGCCCCCTCCTACAATGAGCAGTTCTTC
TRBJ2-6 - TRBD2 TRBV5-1 CASRLGGAGANVLTF TGCGCCAGCAGACTCGGGGGGGCCGGGGCCAACGTCCTGACTTTC
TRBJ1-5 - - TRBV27 CASSSSWGLRHF TGTGCCAGCAGCTCATCCTGGGGGCTAAGGCATTTT
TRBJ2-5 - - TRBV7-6 CASSLDFGETQYF TGTGCCAGCAGCTTAGACTTCGGGGAGACCCAGTACTTC
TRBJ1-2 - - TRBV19 CASSILDGYGYTF TGTGCCAGTAGTATTCTTGACGGCTATGGCTACACCTTC
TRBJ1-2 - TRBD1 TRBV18 CASSPVRQGSRGYTF TGTGCCAGCTCACCCGTCAGACAGGGGAGTCGGGGCTACACCTTC
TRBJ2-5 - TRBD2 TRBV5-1 CASSLLTRGGLETQYF TGCGCCAGCAGCTTGTTGACGCGGGGGGGCCTCGAGACCCAGTACTTC
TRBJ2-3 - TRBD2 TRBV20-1 CSARDQRGGRVTDTQYF TGCAGTGCTAGAGATCAGCGGGGGGGCCGGGTCACAGATACGCAGTATTTT
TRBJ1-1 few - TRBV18 CASSPLGQPNTEAFF TGTGCCAGCTCACCACTCGGACAGCCGAACACTGAAGCTTTCTTT
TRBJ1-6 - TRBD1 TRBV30 CAWRGTGEGSPLHF TGTGCCTGGAGGGGGACAGGGGAAGGTTCACCCCTCCACTTT
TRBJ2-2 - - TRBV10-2 CASIGGPGELFF TGCGCCAGCATCGGGGGACCCGGGGAGCTGTTTTTT
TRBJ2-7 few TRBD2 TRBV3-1 CASSQRLAGGSNEQYF TGTGCCAGCAGCCAAAGACTAGCGGGGGGATCCAACGAGCAGTACTTC
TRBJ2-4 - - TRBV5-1 CASRNGGENIQYF TGCGCCAGCAGAAATGGGGGCGAAAACATTCAGTACTTC
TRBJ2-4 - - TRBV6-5 CASSYPDRNIQYF TGTGCCAGCAGTTATCCGGACCGAAACATTCAGTACTTC
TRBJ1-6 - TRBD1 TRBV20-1 CSAQDRGSNSPLHF TGCAGTGCTCAGGACAGGGGGTCTAATTCACCCCTCCACTTT
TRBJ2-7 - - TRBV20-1 CSATDSHYEQYF TGCAGTGCTACGGACAGCCACTACGAGCAGTACTTC
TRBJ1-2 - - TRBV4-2 CASSQLAGLGGYTF TGTGCCAGCAGCCAGTTGGCGGGGTTAGGCGGCTACACCTTC
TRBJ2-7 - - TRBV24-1 CATINGSSYEQYF TGTGCCACCATTAACGGTAGCTCCTACGAGCAGTACTTC
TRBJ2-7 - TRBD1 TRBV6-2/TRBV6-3 CASRPPGQGYEQYF TGTGCCAGCAGGCCACCGGGACAGGGCTACGAGCAGTACTTC
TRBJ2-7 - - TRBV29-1 CSVVRRDRSSYEQYF TGCAGCGTTGTAAGGAGAGACCGGAGCTCCTACGAGCAGTACTTC
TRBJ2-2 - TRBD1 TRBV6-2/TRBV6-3 CASLDRSNTGELFF TGTGCCAGCTTGGACAGGAGCAACACCGGGGAGCTGTTTTTT
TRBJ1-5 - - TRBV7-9 CASSLRGGLNQPQHF TGTGCCAGCAGCTTAAGGGGGGGACTCAATCAGCCCCAGCATTTT
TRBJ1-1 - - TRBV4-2 CASSRSPGRGTEAFF TGTGCCAGCAGCCGATCCCCCGGGCGGGGAACTGAAGCTTTCTTT
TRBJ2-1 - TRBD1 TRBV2 CASTSGVRGRMQFF TGTGCCAGCACCTCAGGGGTGAGGGGGCGCATGCAGTTCTTC
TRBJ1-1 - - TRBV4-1 CASSQEFPFGLAFF TGCGCCAGCAGCCAAGAATTCCCTTTCGGTCTGGCTTTCTTT
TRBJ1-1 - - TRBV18 CASSPGQRADTEAFF TGTGCCAGCTCACCGGGACAACGGGCGGACACTGAAGCTTTCTTT
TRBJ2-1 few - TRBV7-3 CASSALGEQFF TGTGCCAGCAGCGCTTTGGGTGAGCAGTTCTTC
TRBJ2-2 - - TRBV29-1 CSVGGRRGTGELFF TGCAGCGTTGGTGGAAGGCGGGGCACCGGGGAGCTGTTTTTT
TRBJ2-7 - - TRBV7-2 CASSLAFNEQYF TGTGCCAGCAGCTTAGCGTTCAACGAGCAGTACTTC
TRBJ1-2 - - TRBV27 CASSSQMGYGYTF TGTGCCAGCAGTTCCCAGATGGGGTATGGCTACACCTTC
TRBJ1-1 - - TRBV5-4 CASSARVADTEAFF TGTGCCAGCAGCGCCAGGGTGGCGGACACTGAAGCTTTCTTT
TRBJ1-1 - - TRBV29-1 CSVESPGTVNTEAFF TGCAGCGTTGAATCCCCAGGGACCGTGAACACTGAAGCTTTCTTT
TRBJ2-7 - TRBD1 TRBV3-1 CASSQGVQTGAEQYF TGTGCCAGCAGCCAGGGAGTACAGACAGGGGCCGAGCAGTACTTC
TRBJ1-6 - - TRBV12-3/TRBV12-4 CAISRTDTSPLHF TGTGCCATCTCTAGGACAGATACTTCACCCCTCCACTTT
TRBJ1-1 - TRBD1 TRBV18 CASSPDREAEAFF TGTGCCAGCTCACCGGACAGGGAGGCTGAAGCTTTCTTT
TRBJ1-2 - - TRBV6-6 CASSLADYGYTF TGTGCCAGCAGTCTCGCGGACTATGGCTACACCTTC
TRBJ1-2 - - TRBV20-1 CSARPGVGYGYTF TGCAGTGCTAGACCAGGGGTAGGCTATGGCTACACCTTC
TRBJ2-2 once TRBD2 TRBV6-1 CASSELAGVLTGELFF TGTGCCAGCAGTGAACTAGCGGGGGTTCTCACCGGGGAGCTGTTTTTT
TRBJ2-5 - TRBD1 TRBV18 CASRRGIQETQYF TGTGCCAGCCGCAGGGGGATTCAAGAGACCCAGTACTTC
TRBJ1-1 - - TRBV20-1 CSARVARGLNTEAFF TGCAGTGCTAGAGTGGCCCGGGGACTGAACACTGAAGCTTTCTTT
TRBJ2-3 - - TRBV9 CASSARGTHTDTQYF TGTGCCAGCAGCGCCCGGGGGACCCACACAGATACGCAGTATTTT
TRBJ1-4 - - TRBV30 CAWSVPRGHEKLFF TGTGCCTGGAGTGTACCCAGGGGACATGAAAAACTGTTTTTT
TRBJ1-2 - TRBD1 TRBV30 CAWRNTGGPYGYTF TGTGCCTGGAGGAACACAGGGGGCCCCTATGGCTACACCTTC
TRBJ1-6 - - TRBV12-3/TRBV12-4 CASSLGQGRAPLHF TGTGCCAGCAGTTTAGGGCAGGGTAGGGCACCCCTCCACTTT
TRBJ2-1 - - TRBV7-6 CASSSYRDEQFF TGTGCCAGCAGCTCCTACAGGGATGAGCAGTTCTTC